A selection of T cell receptor beta chains follows, all from one sample in a study of T cell changes during pregnancy in multiple sclerosis. Profiling relied on immunoSEQ multiplex PCR, and the TCRdb table lists in-frame clones only, not all of them. The sample includes 30,000 to 35,000 clones, approximately 90% of them seen just once. The sample consisted of CD8+ T cells from peripheral blood mononuclear cells, taken in the first trimester of pregnancy. The receptors here all came from a female donor with multiple sclerosis, enrolled in a pregnancy study. Each CDR3 is given with its conserved first and last residue. A D gene is named only where the DNA matches it firmly.

D gene,J gene,V gene,CDR3 DNA,CDR3 protein
-,TRBJ1-3,TRBV7-6,TGTGCCAGCTGGGGGGGGAGCTCTGGAAACACCATATATTTT,CASWGGSSGNTIYF
-,TRBJ2-1,TRBV4-1,TGCGCCAGCAGCCACCCAGGGACACCCTACAATGAGCAGTTCTTC,CASSHPGTPYNEQFF
TRBD1,TRBJ2-3,TRBV6-5,TGTGCCAGCAGTTACACGCCGGGACAGGGTGCAGATACGCAGTATTTT,CASSYTPGQGADTQYF
TRBD1,TRBJ2-7,TRBV6-4,TGTGCCAGCAGTGAAGGGACAGGGAGCTCCTACGAGCAGTACTTC,CASSEGTGSSYEQYF
-,TRBJ2-5,TRBV7-9,TGTGCCAGCAGCTCAGACCTGGTCGGGGAGACCCAGTACTTC,CASSSDLVGETQYF
-,TRBJ1-5,TRBV7-9,TGTGCCAGCAGCTCGACAGGTTTTCAGCCCCAGCATTTT,CASSSTGFQPQHF
TRBD1,TRBJ2-3,TRBV6-5,TGTGCCAGCAGTGAGGGACAGGGGGCAGATACGCAGTATTTT,CASSEGQGADTQYF
TRBD1,TRBJ2-4,TRBV5-8,TGTGCCAGCAGCCCTGGGACAGGGGGTGACATTCAGTACTTC,CASSPGTGGDIQYF
TRBD2,TRBJ2-3,TRBV27,TGTGCCAGCAGGGGACTAGCGTACACAAATACGCAGTATTTT,CASRGLAYTNTQYF
TRBD2,TRBJ2-1,TRBV10-3,TGTGCCATCGGACTAGCTGCCAATGAGCAGTTCTTC,CAIGLAANEQFF
-,TRBJ2-7,TRBV11-2,TGTGCCAGCAGCCACAGCCTCTCCTACGAGCAGTACTTC,CASSHSLSYEQYF